This passage covers 30 T cell receptor beta chains from one sample sequenced in a study of blood T cell repertoires in COVID-19. Method: immunoSEQ multiplex PCR; TCRdb's copy keeps in-frame clones and lacks some. The data hold some 66,000 clones, with approximately 79% observed a single time. The sample comprised peripheral blood. Receptors were obtained from a man aged 55 to 70 with acute or convalescent COVID-19.

This clone was found a few times. The chain recombines TRBV5-8 with TRBJ1-6; D remains unclear. The V and J ends lost 4 bases and 7 bases respectively, with 12 bases between them. There are 14 residues in the CDR3. Per germline, CDR1 SGHTS and CDR2 YDEGEE. For the CDR3, the DNA is TGTGCCAGCAGCCGGGTTTCCCCAAATTCACCCCTCCACTTT. Protein: CASSRVSPNSPLHF.

The J gene is TRBJ2-2, the V gene TRBV2; possible D gene TRBD1, 6 bases. The V and J ends lost 5 bases and 5 bases respectively, with 6 bases between them. Germline V gives CDR1 SNHLY, CDR2 FYNNEI. The CDR3 runs to 12 residues. The CDR3 region has the DNA TGTGCCAGCAGTCAGGGGACCGGGGAGCTGTTTTTT. Encoded protein: CASSQGTGELFF. The entire variable domain, with the rest obtained from reference TRBV2 and TRBJ2-2, is as follows: EPEVTQTPSHQVTQMGQEVILRCVPISNHLYFYWYRQILGQKVEFLVSFYNNEISEKSEIFDDQFSVERPDGSNFTLKIRSTKLEDSAMYFCASSQGTGELFFGEGSRLTVL.

The V and J genes are TRBV7-9 and TRBJ2-1; 9 nucleotides agree with TRBD1. Germline values: CDR1 SEHNR, CDR2 FQNEAQ (reference sequence). The CDR3 loop spans 14 amino acids. V lost 11 bases, J lost 5 bases, and 10 bases stayed unmatched. The CDR3 loop reads CAGGRTGDNNEQFF. The CDR3 bases are TGTGCCGGAGGCAGGACAGGGGATAACAATGAGCAGTTCTTC.

The chain combines TRBV5-5 with TRBJ1-2; TRBD1 agrees at 8 bases. Germline CDR1 is SGHKS and CDR2 is YYEKEE (reference sequence). The CDR3 totals 13 residues. V lost 0 bases and J lost 9; bases outside the gene matches: 4. The DNA for the CDR3 is TGTGCCAGCAGCTTGGACAGGGGGACGAGCTACACCTTC. It is translated as CASSLDRGTSYTF. Full variable domain (rest looked up from reference TRBV5-5 and TRBJ1-2): DAGVTQSPTHLIKTRGQQVTLRCSPISGHKSVSWYQQVLGQGPQFIFQYYEKEERGRGNFPDRFSARQFPNYSSELNVNALLLGDSALYLCASSLDRGTSYTFGSGTRLTVV.

The chain's CDR3 is CASRDSGSYNSPLHF. The CDR3 nucleotides are TGTGCCAGCAGAGACTCCGGCAGCTATAATTCACCCCTCCACTTT. This chain connects TRBV7-2 to TRBJ1-6; D gene unclear. V was cut by 6 bases and J by 3 bases, with 12 bases left in between. CDR1 is SGHTA, CDR2 FQGNSA, per germline. The CDR3 covers 15 residues.

The chain joins TRBV21-1 to TRBJ2-1; TRBD2 is the table's D call and was not checked against the DNA. TRBV21-1 is marked as a pseudogene. The CDR3 has 18 amino acids. The CDR3 DNA is TGTGCCAGCAGCAAAGACGGAGCGGGGGTGCAGTACTACAATGAGCAGTTCTTC. Translating it yields CASSKDGAGVQYYNEQFF.

This clone was seen a handful of times. V and J are TRBV14 and TRBJ1-3; 10 bases are shared with TRBD1. The CDR3 spans 15 residues. Trimming cost V 4 bases and J 4 bases; bases outside gene matches: 4. Germline loops: CDR1 SGHDN, CDR2 FVKESK. CDR3 residues: CASSLDRGQGNTIYF. The CDR3 DNA sequence: TGTGCCAGCAGCCTAGACAGGGGGCAAGGAAACACCATATATTTT.

This sequence joins TRBV12-3 or TRBV12-4 and TRBJ1-4, with D possibly TRBD1 on 6 matching bases. CDR3 length: 13 residues. V dropped 7 bases and J dropped 4 bases, with 10 bases sitting between them. This CDR3 is CASKDSFNEKLFF. The CDR3 nucleotides read TGTGCCAGCAAGGACAGCTTTAATGAAAAACTGTTTTTT.

This chain joins TRBV6-5 and TRBJ2-1, with TRBD1 matching 7 bases. This CDR3 has 14 amino acids. Germline trimming cut 6 bases from V and 2 bases from J; bases unmatched to any gene: 4. Per germline, CDR1 MNHEY and CDR2 SVGAGI. The CDR3, as DNA: TGTGCCAGCAGCACAGGGGTAACCTACAATGAGCAGTTCTTC. It yields the protein CASSTGVTYNEQFF.

The chain carries TRBV6-1 and TRBJ1-5, with 9 bases matching TRBD1. The J segment lost 7 bases and the V segment lost 3 bases, leaving 10 bases of the junction unmatched. The germline CDR1 and CDR2 sequences are MNHNS and SASEGT. The CDR3 consists of 16 residues. The CDR3 protein is CASSDRGQGWFQPQHF. CDR3 DNA sequence: TGTGCCAGCAGTGATCGGGGACAGGGATGGTTCCAGCCCCAGCATTTT.

The chain recombines TRBV25-1 with TRBJ2-3, with 8 bases fitting TRBD2. Germline assignment: CDR1 MGHDK and CDR2 SYGVNS. The CDR3 runs to 18 residues. V trimming: 4 bases; J trimming: 4 bases; junction bases outside the gene matches: 16. Here the CDR3 DNA reads TGTGCCAGCAGTGGTAGGACTAGCCACCACCCCGCCGCAGATACGCAGTATTTT. This sequence encodes CASSGRTSHHPAADTQYF.

This sequence joins TRBV5-6 and TRBJ1-1; a weak D match, TRBD1 (6 bases). The CDR3 sequence is 15 residues long. Germline V gives CDR1 SGHDT, CDR2 YYEEEE. Trimming removed 4 bases from V and 7 bases from J, with 20 bases in between. CDR3 DNA: TGTGCCAGCAGCCCGGAGGACAGCGGCGGGTATGAAGCTTTCTTT. Translation: CASSPEDSGGYEAFF. Drawing the rest from reference TRBV5-6 and TRBJ1-1, the complete variable domain is DAGVTQSPTHLIKTRGQQVTLRCSPKSGHDTVSWYQQALGQGPQFIFQYYEEEERQRGNFPDRFSGHQFPNYSSELNVNALLLGDSALYLCASSPEDSGGYEAFFGQGTRLTVV.

The genes are TRBV5-4 and TRBJ1-6; a possible D gene is TRBD1 (6 bases). The CDR3 contains 15 residues. V lost 4 bases and J 6 bases, leaving 14 bases between the germline ends. Germline CDR1 and CDR2: SGHNT and YYREEE (reference sequence). CDR3 sequence (DNA): TGTGCCAGCAGCCCTTTACAGGGTGGTAATTCACCCCTCCACTTT. Protein: CASSPLQGGNSPLHF.

This chain connects TRBV6-4 to TRBJ2-1; maybe TRBD2 (7 bases). V was shortened by 8 bases and J by 1 base, with 21 bases between the two germline ends. The CDR3 extends over 17 amino acids. Germline lookup yields CDR1 MRHNA and CDR2 SNTAGT. CDR3 sequence: CASHPSGGPKSYNEQFF. The CDR3 coding sequence is TGTGCCAGCCACCCCTCGGGGGGCCCAAAATCCTACAATGAGCAGTTCTTC.

The chain couples TRBV12-3 or TRBV12-4 to TRBJ2-1; TRBD2 matches 12 bases. Germline trimming cut 8 bases from V and 9 bases from J; bases unmatched to any gene: 5. The CDR3 consists of 13 residues. Written as DNA, the CDR3 is TGTGCCAGCCGACTAGCGGGGGTGGGTGAGCAGTTCTTC. This translates into CASRLAGVGEQFF.

This clone was counted only a few times. The CDR3 loop reads CASSGGQYTGELFF. In DNA, the CDR3 is TGTGCCAGCAGCGGGGGACAGTACACCGGGGAGCTGTTTTTT. This chain connects TRBV9 to TRBJ2-2; 7 positions match TRBD1. This CDR3 is built from 14 residues. Germline loops: CDR1 SGDLS, CDR2 YYNGEE. The trim removed 3 bases at V and 3 bases at J, leaving 2 bases unmatched.

This clone was observed a handful of times. The rearrangement joins TRBV3-1 (or the pseudogene TRBV3-2) to TRBJ2-5, with a weak D call TRBD2 (5 bases). V was pared by 3 bases and J by 2 bases, with 13 bases between. This CDR3 comprises 15 residues. Per the germline V gene, CDR1 is LGHDT and CDR2 is YNNKEL (reference sequence). CDR3 DNA sequence: TGTGCCAGCAGCCATTCCGTCAGCGGTCAAGAGACCCAGTACTTC. Its translation: CASSHSVSGQETQYF.

The genes are TRBV4-1 and TRBJ2-7; TRBD2 matches 9 bases. Trimming took 1 base from V and 6 from J; bases not matched to a gene: 7. Germline loops: CDR1 MGHRA, CDR2 YSYEKL. The CDR3 runs to 15 residues. The CDR3 DNA sequence: TGCGCCAGCAGCCAAGGGGGACTAGCTAACGGCGAGCAGTACTTC. Translation: CASSQGGLANGEQYF.

The rearrangement uses TRBV3-1 (or the pseudogene TRBV3-2) and TRBJ1-1; D is ambiguous. In germline, CDR1 is LGHDT, CDR2 YNNKEL (reference sequence). Trimming cost V 1 base and J 3 bases, with 6 bases left between them. There are 13 residues in the CDR3. CDR3 loop: CASSQVSDTEAFF. DNA of the CDR3: TGTGCCAGCAGCCAAGTATCTGACACTGAAGCTTTCTTT.

This chain connects TRBV5-1 to TRBJ2-3; D perhaps matches TRBD2 (5 bases). The germline V gene has CDR1 SGHRS and CDR2 YFSETQ. The CDR3 has 14 residues. V gave up 4 bases and J gave up 4 bases, with 13 bases separating them. CDR3 DNA: TGCGCCAGCAGCGCCGAGGGTATCCCAGATACGCAGTATTTT. It encodes CASSAEGIPDTQYF.

This clone showed up just a few times. CDR3 DNA sequence: TGTGCCAGCACCGACAGGGGCTGGGGCTACACCTTC. Translating gives CASTDRGWGYTF. This chain uses TRBV18 with TRBJ1-2, with 8 positions matching TRBD1. The CDR3 spans 12 residues. Germline loops: CDR1 KGHSH, CDR2 LQKENI. Trimming at V came to 8 bases and at J to 8 bases, leaving 7 bases not matched to a gene. The whole variable domain, remainder taken from reference TRBV18 and TRBJ1-2, is NAGVMQNPRHLVRRRGQEARLRCSPMKGHSHVYWYRQLPEEGLKFMVYLQKENIIDESGMPKERFSAEFPKEGPSILRIQQVVRGDSAAYFCASTDRGWGYTFGSGTRLTVV.

The chain uses TRBV18 and TRBJ2-5; possibly TRBD2 for D (5 bases). From germline, CDR1 is KGHSH and CDR2 LQKENI. The CDR3 extends over 15 amino acids. The germline V and J ends were trimmed by 4 bases and 5 bases, with 17 bases remaining between them. The CDR3 sequence: CASSRVASLKETQYF. As DNA, the CDR3 is TGTGCCAGCTCACGGGTCGCTAGCCTTAAGGAGACCCAGTACTTC.

This chain uses TRBV19 with TRBJ2-1, with D hard to call. Germline V gene data show CDR1 as LNHDA and CDR2 as SQIVND (reference sequence). This CDR3 has 13 amino acids. V lost 6 bases, J lost 6 bases, and 12 bases lay in between. The CDR3 region has the DNA TGTGCCAGTAGGAAGGCGGATAGCAATGAGCAGTTCTTC. Its protein product is CASRKADSNEQFF.

The chain joins TRBV19 to TRBJ1-2; a weak D match, TRBD1 (5 bases). CDR1 is LNHDA and CDR2 is SQIVND in the germline V gene (reference sequence). Deletions cut 5 bases from V and 7 bases from J, with 17 bases between. This CDR3 spans 14 amino acids. The CDR3 DNA reads as TGTGCCAGTAGTCCCGGAGGGACGGATTCTGGCTACACCTTC. The encoded protein is CASSPGGTDSGYTF.

The chain carries TRBV10-3 and TRBJ2-5, with 8 bases lining up with TRBD1. This CDR3 contains 17 residues. Trimming removed 3 bases from V and 7 bases from J; junction bases left unmatched: 16. Germline assignment: CDR1 ENHRY and CDR2 SYGVKD. CDR3 nucleotide sequence: TGTGCCATCAGTGATCCATCTAGAGACAGGGGTTTCGGGACCCAGTACTTC. This sequence encodes CAISDPSRDRGFGTQYF.

This clone was detected only once. The chain employs TRBV5-4 and TRBJ2-1, with 10 positions matching TRBD2. V trimming: 3 bases; J trimming: 4 bases; junction bases outside the gene matches: 1. The germline V gene has CDR1 SGHNT and CDR2 YYREEE (reference sequence). The CDR3 covers 14 residues. The CDR3 DNA sequence: TGTGCCAGCAGCTCTAGCGGGGGTTACAATGAGCAGTTCTTC. Its translation is CASSSSGGYNEQFF.

The chain links TRBV29-1 to TRBJ1-2; 12 bases are a match to TRBD1. CDR1 and CDR2 (germline): SQVTM, ANQGSEA. Losses at the gene ends were 6 bases for V and 2 bases for J; bases not matched to a gene: 13. This CDR3 contains 17 residues. CDR3 bases: TGCAGCGTCCGAACGGGACAGGGGGCGCGGGACAACTATGGCTACACCTTC. Protein: CSVRTGQGARDNYGYTF. Variable domain in full (rest from reference TRBV29-1 and TRBJ1-2): SAVISQKPSRDICQRGTSLTIQCQVDSQVTMMFWYRQQPGQSLTLIATANQGSEATYESGFVIDKFPISRPNLTFSTLTVSNMSPEDSSIYLCSVRTGQGARDNYGYTFGSGTRLTVV.

This clone was seen once. The chain is built from TRBV7-9 and TRBJ2-1; 7 bases line up with TRBD1. Germline V CDR1 and CDR2: SEHNR, FQNEAQ (reference sequence). This CDR3 contains 15 residues. J gave up 6 bases and V 1 base, and 6 bases lay outside the gene matches. CDR3 sequence (DNA): TGTGCCAGCAGCTTAGACAGGGGTCAGATCAATGAGCAGTTCTTC. It encodes CASSLDRGQINEQFF.

The chain is built from TRBV19 and TRBJ2-2; 7 bases fit TRBD1. With 5 bases clipped from V and 5 bases from J, the junction kept 8 bases outside the gene matches. CDR1 is LNHDA and CDR2 is SQIVND in the germline V gene (reference sequence). CDR3 length: 15 amino acids. The CDR3 is CASSRDSPRTGELFF. As DNA, the CDR3 is TGTGCCAGTAGTCGGGACAGCCCGAGGACCGGGGAGCTGTTTTTT.

CDR3 in amino acids: CASGLSQGLYDEQYF. CDR3 nucleotides: TGTGCTAGTGGTTTGAGCCAGGGGCTTTATGACGAGCAGTACTTC. The chain links TRBV12-5 to TRBJ2-7, with D tentatively TRBD1 (6 bases). Germline V gene sequence: CDR1 LGHNT, CDR2 FRNRAP. Trimming removed 2 bases from V and 5 bases from J, with 16 bases in between. The CDR3 sequence is 15 residues long. The entire variable domain, with the rest obtained from reference TRBV12-5 and TRBJ2-7, is as follows: DARVTQTPRHKVTEMGQEVTMRCQPILGHNTVFWYRQTMMQGLELLAYFRNRAPLDDSGMPKDRFSAEMPDATLATLKIQPSEPRDSAVYFCASGLSQGLYDEQYFGPGTRLTVT.